This T cell receptor beta chain was identified during a study of OX40 agonist ivuxolimab in advanced cancers. For the study at large: Prior anti-PD-1, anti-PD-L1 or anti-CTLA-4 therapy was allowed; 35% to 40% had some.

Only in-frame clones appear in the TCRdb table, and some are missing; sequencing was by immunoSEQ multiplex PCR. This sample has around 70,000 clones; about 90% occur once, and the top ten carry about 8.3%. Individuals having autoimmune disease history or systemic immunosuppression were not enrolled. Germline V gene sequence: CDR1 SGDLS, CDR2 YYNGEE. Trimming left V 0 bases short and J 4 bases short, with 12 bases between. This CDR3 is built from 15 residues. Comments on this clone: Its antigen remains unknown.

Broader study findings: Among T cells, CD8+ cells averaged more expanded clones than CD4+ cells. Clonal expansion by week 6 occurred in CD4+ and CD8+ blood T cells (at 0.1 to 3.0 mg/kg).

J is TRBJ2-3 and V is TRBV9; D assignment may be TRBD1 or TRBD2 (6 bases each). This TCR was sampled from an adult with an advanced solid tumor such as melanoma, head and neck, liver or kidney cancer. The starting material was CD4+ or CD8+ T cells sorted from blood, obtained in a trial of the OX40 agonist ivuxolimab. CDR3 residues: CASSVVGGSADTQYF. DNA for the CDR3: TGTGCCAGCAGCGTAGTAGGGGGGTCGGCAGATACGCAGTATTTT.